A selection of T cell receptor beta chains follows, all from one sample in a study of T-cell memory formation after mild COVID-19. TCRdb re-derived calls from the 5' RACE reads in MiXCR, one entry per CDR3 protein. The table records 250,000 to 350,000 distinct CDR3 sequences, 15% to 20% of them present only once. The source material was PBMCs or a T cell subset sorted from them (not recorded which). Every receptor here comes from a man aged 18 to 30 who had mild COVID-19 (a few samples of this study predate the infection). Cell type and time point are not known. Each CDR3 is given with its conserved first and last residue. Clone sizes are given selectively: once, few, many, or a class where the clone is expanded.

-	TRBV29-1	CSAAGGEGAEAFF
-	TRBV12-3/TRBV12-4	CASRPTMWYRAGTGELFF
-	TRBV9	CASSVGGTGGGYTF
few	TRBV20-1	CSARLLGGGTQYF
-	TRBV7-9	CASSAWTEAFF
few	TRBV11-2	CASSWGRNSYEQYF
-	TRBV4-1	CASSRGSGGQETQYF
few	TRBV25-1	CASRGGLSTGELFF
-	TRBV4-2	CASTLPGQRLETQYF
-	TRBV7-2	CASSADRGYLIREQYF
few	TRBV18	CASSPTDGYNEQFF
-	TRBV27	CASSSGQGYNQPQHF
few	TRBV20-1	CSARDPAGGGGGQPQHF